The 26 T cell receptor beta chains reported below all come from one sample, sequenced in a study of cytomegalovirus exposure and HLA in healthy donors. The PCR contained 60 Vbeta and 13 Jbeta primers. Assay used: immunoSEQ multiplex PCR; TCRdb lists only in-frame clones, some missing. The sample yields roughly 66,000 clones, about 80% seen once. Sequenced material: PBMCs. These receptors came from a man aged 50-60 years in good health and CMV-seronegative.

DNA for the CDR3: TGTGCCAGCAGCGTCCCCCGGGTAGAGGGAACGGCTTTCTTT. As protein: CASSVPRVEGTAFF. The rearrangement links TRBV9 to TRBJ1-1, with no clear D. V was trimmed by 2 bases and J by 11 bases, leaving 19 bases between them. This CDR3 contains 14 residues. Germline V gene data show CDR1 as SGDLS and CDR2 as YYNGEE.

The rearrangement uses TRBV10-3 and TRBJ1-2; 7 nucleotides agree with TRBD1. Germline CDR1 is ENHRY and CDR2 is SYGVKD. The CDR3 spans 17 residues. After removal of 4 bases from V and 3 bases from J, the junction contained 14 bases not matched to a gene. The CDR3, as DNA: TGTGCCATCAGTGCCGGGACAGACTCACCTCTGTACTATGGCTACACCTTC. Amino acid sequence: CAISAGTDSPLYYGYTF.

The chain's CDR3 is CASSSRDIPGAEAFF. The CDR3 DNA is TGTGCCAGCAGTTCCCGGGACATCCCCGGCGCTGAAGCTTTCTTT. V and J are TRBV27 and TRBJ1-1, with D possibly TRBD1 on 6 matching bases. Germline CDR1 and CDR2: MNHEY and SMNVEV (reference sequence). The length of the CDR3 is 15 residues. Trimming cost V 4 bases and J 6 bases, with 18 bases left between them.

The chain links TRBV5-5 to TRBJ1-2, with D possibly matching TRBD1 (5 bases). CDR3 size: 16 residues. Trimming took off 4 bases at V and 3 bases at J, with 19 bases between the two ends. The germline V gene encodes CDR1 SGHKS and CDR2 YYEKEE (reference sequence). The CDR3 here is CASSANYPRVYYGYTF. The CDR3 bases are TGTGCCAGCAGCGCCAACTACCCCAGGGTTTACTATGGCTACACCTTC.

The chain joins TRBV27 to TRBJ2-1; 9 bases agree with TRBD2. CDR3 length: 16 amino acids. Germline V lookup: CDR1 MNHEY, CDR2 SMNVEV (reference sequence). With 4 bases clipped from V and 4 bases from J, the junction kept 8 bases outside the gene matches. As DNA, the CDR3 is TGTGCCAGCAGTTATACCAGCGGGGGGCTTTACAATGAGCAGTTCTTC. Translated, it gives CASSYTSGGLYNEQFF.

This clone has more than one count but fewer than ten. The chain uses TRBV28 and TRBJ1-2, with 11 bases identical to TRBD1. Trimming took 5 bases from V and 8 from J; bases not matched to a gene: 10. The CDR3 sequence is 15 residues long. CDR1 MDHEN and CDR2 SYDVKM come from the germline V gene. CDR3 region: CASSQGQGALKGYTF. CDR3 bases: TGTGCCAGCAGTCAAGGACAGGGGGCGTTAAAAGGCTACACCTTC.

CDR3 amino acids: CASSVDSGGLETQYF. The CDR3 coding sequence is TGTGCCAGCAGCGTAGACAGCGGGGGGTTGGAGACCCAGTACTTC. The V call is TRBV9, the J call TRBJ2-5; 9 nucleotides match TRBD2. The CDR3 is 15 residues long. Germline CDR1 reads SGDLS; CDR2 reads YYNGEE. The trim removed 0 bases at V and 5 bases at J, leaving 5 bases unmatched. The entire variable domain, with the rest obtained from reference TRBV9 and TRBJ2-5, is as follows: DSGVTQTPKHLITATGQRVTLRCSPRSGDLSVYWYQQSLDQGLQFLIQYYNGEERAKGNILERFSAQQFPDLHSELNLSSLELGDSALYFCASSVDSGGLETQYFGPGTRLLVL.

The V call is TRBV28, the J call TRBJ2-1; 12 nucleotides match TRBD2. Germline V gene data show CDR1 as MDHEN and CDR2 as SYDVKM. The CDR3 extends over 15 amino acids. Trimming removed 7 bases from V and 8 bases from J; junction bases left unmatched: 9. CDR3 in DNA: TGTGCCAGCACCGAGACTAGCGGGAGCATTCATGAGCAGTTCTTC. This gives the protein CASTETSGSIHEQFF.

This clone was counted a few times. The V and J genes are TRBV6-5 and TRBJ2-7, with 9 bases aligning to TRBD1. The J segment lost 2 bases and the V segment lost 7 bases, leaving 3 bases of the junction unmatched. The CDR3 is made up of 13 amino acids. Germline V gene sequence: CDR1 MNHEY, CDR2 SVGAGI. The CDR3 DNA reads TGTGCCAGCACCCGGACAGGGGCCTACGAGCAGTACTTC. Protein product: CASTRTGAYEQYF.

The V call is TRBV6-6, the J call TRBJ2-1; the D is unclear. The CDR3 sequence is 11 residues long. Trimming took 4 bases from V and 12 from J, leaving 10 bases between them. CDR1 is MNHNY and CDR2 is SVGAGI in the germline V gene (reference sequence). The CDR3 DNA reads as TGTGCCAGCAGTTCCGCTCCGGGGCAGTTCTTC. Its translation: CASSSAPGQFF.

The V call is TRBV5-4, the J call TRBJ2-5, with TRBD1 matching over 8 bases. CDR1 and CDR2 (germline): SGHNT, YYREEE (reference sequence). V dropped 0 bases and J dropped 5; count of bases not matched to a gene: 6. CDR3 length: 15 amino acids. CDR3 coding DNA: TGTGCCAGCAGCTTGGTGGCAGGGGGCGGCGAGACCCAGTACTTC. As protein: CASSLVAGGGETQYF.

This chain uses TRBV10-1 with TRBJ2-3; 9 bases agree with TRBD2. The CDR3 loop spans 16 amino acids. V lost 4 bases to trimming and J lost 1 base; unmatched junction nucleotides: 6. Germline assignment: CDR1 WNHNN and CDR2 SYGVQD (reference sequence). CDR3 protein: CASSALRLAGTDTQYF. The DNA of the CDR3 is TGCGCCAGCAGTGCCCTACGACTAGCGGGCACAGATACGCAGTATTTT.

This clone turned up a few times. The rearrangement links TRBV30 to TRBJ1-4; D gene uncertain. The CDR3 extends over 13 amino acids. V was cut by 1 base and J by 6 bases, with 9 bases left in between. Looked up from germline, CDR1 is GTSNPN and CDR2 is SVGIG (reference sequence). CDR3 nucleotides: TGTGCCTGGAGTGGAGGGTTTCATGAAAAACTGTTTTTT. This gives the protein CAWSGGFHEKLFF.

This chain connects TRBV5-4 to TRBJ1-6; the match to TRBD1 covers 7 bases. V gave up 3 bases and J gave up 8 bases; unmatched junction bases: 5. The CDR3 has 14 amino acids. Germline V gene lookup returns CDR1 SGHNT and CDR2 YYREEE (reference sequence). CDR3 bases: TGTGCCAGCAGCTCCAGGGGGTCCGATTCACCCCTCCACTTT. This encodes CASSSRGSDSPLHF.

The chain is built from TRBV10-3 and TRBJ2-7, with 8 bases identical to TRBD1. This CDR3 spans 15 amino acids. The V gene's germline CDR1 is ENHRY and CDR2 SYGVKD. Trimming removed 3 bases from V and 2 bases from J; junction bases left unmatched: 6. The DNA for the CDR3 is TGTGCCATCAGTGATAACAGGGGGAAGACCTACGAGCAGTACTTC. Translating it yields CAISDNRGKTYEQYF.

The chain uses TRBV10-1 and TRBJ2-5, with 8 bases that match TRBD2. CDR1 and CDR2 from the germline V gene are WNHNN and SYGVQD (reference sequence). The CDR3 has 16 residues. With 3 bases clipped from V and 2 bases from J, the junction kept 8 bases outside the gene matches. The CDR3 coding sequence is TGCGCCAGCAGTGAAGGTGGCGGGGGGATTCAAGAGACCCAGTACTTC. It encodes CASSEGGGGIQETQYF.

V is TRBV7-2 and J is TRBJ2-7; a weak D match, TRBD1 (6 bases). The V gene lost 4 bases and the J gene lost 6 bases, with 19 bases spanning the gap. This CDR3 has 15 residues. Germline V gene sequence: CDR1 SGHTA, CDR2 FQGNSA. CDR3 DNA sequence: TGTGCCAGCAGCTCCGAGGGGGAGAGGGGCCTCGAGCAGTACTTC. Translating it yields CASSSEGERGLEQYF.

This chain links TRBV7-2 with TRBJ2-7; 9 bases are a match to TRBD2. Germline CDR1 SGHTA, CDR2 FQGNSA. Trimming took 2 bases from V and 3 from J; bases not matched to a gene: 5. The CDR3 has 15 residues. The CDR3 sequence is CASSLSGLAVYEQYF. The CDR3 DNA sequence: TGTGCCAGCAGCTTATCGGGACTAGCAGTCTACGAGCAGTACTTC.

The chain has TRBV2 and TRBJ2-1, with D maybe TRBD2 (6 bases). The germline gives CDR1 SNHLY, CDR2 FYNNEI. There are 13 residues in the CDR3. V was trimmed by 6 bases and J by 8 bases, leaving 14 bases between them. CDR3 nucleotides: TGTGCCAGCAGAAAAGCGGGTCGCGATGAGCAGTTCTTC. Its protein is CASRKAGRDEQFF.

The chain couples TRBV28 to TRBJ1-1; unclear D gene. This CDR3 contains 13 residues. CDR1 and CDR2 from the germline V gene are MDHEN and SYDVKM. The ends were cut back, 5 bases at V and 0 bases at J, with 7 bases in the middle. For the CDR3, the DNA is TGTGCCAGCAGTCCCGGGGTGAACACTGAAGCTTTCTTT. This gives the protein CASSPGVNTEAFF.

The V and J genes are TRBV30 and TRBJ2-3, with D perhaps TRBD2 (6 bases). This CDR3 has 13 residues. Trimming took off 2 bases at V and 10 bases at J, with 16 bases between the two ends. Germline values: CDR1 GTSNPN, CDR2 SVGIG (reference sequence). The CDR3 sequence: CAWSPQTSQAQYF. The CDR3 coding sequence is TGTGCCTGGAGTCCTCAGACTAGTCAGGCGCAGTATTTT.

V and J are TRBV29-1 and TRBJ1-2; 9 bases fit TRBD1. The CDR3 runs 12 residues. CDR1 and CDR2 from the germline V gene are SQVTM and ANQGSEA. V was pared by 6 bases and J by 6 bases, with 5 bases of the junction left unmatched. Written as DNA, the CDR3 is TGCAGCGTACTACAGGGGGCGAATGGCTACACCTTC. As protein: CSVLQGANGYTF.

The chain joins TRBV13 to TRBJ2-3; D possibly corresponds to TRBD2 (5 bases). Germline V lookup: CDR1 PRHDT, CDR2 FYEKMQ (reference sequence). CDR3 length: 15 residues. Trimming pared 5 bases from V and 5 bases from J, leaving 17 bases between. The CDR3 coding sequence is TGTGCCAGCAGCATTCGGACTTGGTTCGTAGATACGCAGTATTTT. Translated: CASSIRTWFVDTQYF.

The rearrangement links TRBV18 to TRBJ1-2; tentatively, D is TRBD1 (5 bases). The CDR3 covers 15 residues. Between the trimmed V and J ends, which lost 6 bases and 0 bases, there was a span of 14 bases. The germline CDR1 and CDR2 sequences are KGHSH and LQKENI. For the CDR3, the DNA is TGTGCCAGCTCCCCATCGGCGGGACCTAACTATGGCTACACCTTC. The encoded protein is CASSPSAGPNYGYTF.

This chain connects TRBV14 to TRBJ2-3, with D perhaps matching TRBD2 (7 bases). V was cut by 2 bases and J by 5 bases, with 20 bases left in between. The CDR3 consists of 17 residues. Germline V gene lookup returns CDR1 SGHDN and CDR2 FVKESK. The CDR3 DNA is TGTGCCAGCAGCCAATTCCAACGGGGGGTCAGGGGAGATACGCAGTATTTT. The encoded protein is CASSQFQRGVRGDTQYF.

The CDR3 DNA follows: TGTGCCAGTACCGGGGCTGGACTAGCGGGCCCCGGGGAGCTGTTTTTT. Translation: CASTGAGLAGPGELFF. The chain is built from TRBV19 and TRBJ2-2; 11 positions match TRBD2. Germline CDR1 LNHDA, CDR2 SQIVND (reference sequence). This CDR3 region has 16 residues. V lost 7 bases and J lost 6; bases outside the gene matches: 10. Drawing the rest from reference TRBV19 and TRBJ2-2, the complete variable domain is DGGITQSPKYLFRKEGQNVTLSCEQNLNHDAMYWYRQDPGQGLRLIYYSQIVNDFQKGDIAEGYSVSREKKESFPLTVTSAQKNPTAFYLCASTGAGLAGPGELFFGEGSRLTVL.